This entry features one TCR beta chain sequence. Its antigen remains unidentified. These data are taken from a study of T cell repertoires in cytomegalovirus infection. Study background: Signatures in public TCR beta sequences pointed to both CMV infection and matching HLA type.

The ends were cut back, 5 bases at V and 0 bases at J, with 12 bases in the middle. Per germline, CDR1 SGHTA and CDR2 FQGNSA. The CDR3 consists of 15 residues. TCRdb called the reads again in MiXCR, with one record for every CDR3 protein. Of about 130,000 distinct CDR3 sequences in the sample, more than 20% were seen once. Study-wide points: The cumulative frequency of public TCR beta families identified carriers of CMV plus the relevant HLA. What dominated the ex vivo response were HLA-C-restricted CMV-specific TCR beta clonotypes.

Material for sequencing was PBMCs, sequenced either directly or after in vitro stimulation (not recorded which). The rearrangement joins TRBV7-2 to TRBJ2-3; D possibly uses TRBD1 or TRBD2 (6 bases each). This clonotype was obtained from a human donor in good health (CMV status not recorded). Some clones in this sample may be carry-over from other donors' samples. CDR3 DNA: TGTGCCAGCAGCGCGGGACACCCAAGCACAGATACGCAGTATTTT. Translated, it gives CASSAGHPSTDTQYF.